This section outlines one TCR beta chain sequence together with its context. Per the authors' pipeline: Reference gene primer amplification gave nucleated cell count estimates. TCRdb's copy holds only in-frame clones and misses some; the assay was immunoSEQ multiplex PCR. The V and J calls and clone size come from that table; D and trimming were worked out from the DNA. The data contain 85,000 to 120,000 clones, about four fifths of them seen just once; the ten biggest clones take up about 14%. The entry originates in a study of blood T cell repertoires in COVID-19. About the research overall: Material from acute and convalescent COVID-19 was sourced from the United States, Italy and Spain. The cDNA or gDNA used as material had been derived from T cells, B-cell-depleted T cells, or PBMCs.

This CDR3 has 14 residues. Germline CDR1 and CDR2: LNHDA and SQIVND (reference sequence). V shed 3 bases and J shed 2 bases, with 10 bases lying between them. The rearrangement joins TRBV19 to TRBJ1-1; a weak D match, TRBD1 (6 bases). Sequenced: peripheral blood. The source of this sequence is a woman aged 55-69 years with acute or convalescent COVID-19. The CDR3 loop is CASSIGQPNTEAFF. The CDR3 nucleotides read TGTGCCAGTAGTATCGGACAGCCTAACACTGAAGCTTTCTTT.